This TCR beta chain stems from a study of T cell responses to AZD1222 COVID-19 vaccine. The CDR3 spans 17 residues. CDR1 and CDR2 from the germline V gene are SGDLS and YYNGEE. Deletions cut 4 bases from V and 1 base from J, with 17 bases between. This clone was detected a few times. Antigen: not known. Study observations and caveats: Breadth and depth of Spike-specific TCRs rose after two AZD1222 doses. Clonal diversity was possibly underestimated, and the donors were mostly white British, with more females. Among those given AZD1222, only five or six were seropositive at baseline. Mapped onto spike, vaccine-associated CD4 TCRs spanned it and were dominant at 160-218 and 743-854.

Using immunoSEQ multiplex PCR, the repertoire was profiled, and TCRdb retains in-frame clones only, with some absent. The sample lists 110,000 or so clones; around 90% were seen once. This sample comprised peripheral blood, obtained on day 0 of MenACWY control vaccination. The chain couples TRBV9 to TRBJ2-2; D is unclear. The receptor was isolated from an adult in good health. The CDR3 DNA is TGTGCCAGCAGCTCTAGTAAGACCGGCCGGAACACCGGGGAGCTGTTTTTT. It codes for CASSSSKTGRNTGELFF.